This passage covers 2 T cell receptor beta chains from one sample sequenced in a study of Graves' ophthalmopathy and Graves' hyperthyroidism. Beta-chain TCR CDR3 regions were amplified from RNA transcripts. Amplification began with first-round RT-PCR using HTBI primers, then second-round multiplex PCR was performed. TCRdb fed the multiplex PCR reads into MiXCR, producing one record per CDR3 protein. Seen here are a few hundred thousand distinct CDR3 sequences, roughly 15% observed once, and the top ten hold roughly 7%. The sample comprised peripheral blood. Every receptor here comes from a woman younger than 35 with stable Graves' hyperthyroidism.

This clonotype was found many times. V and J are TRBV9 and TRBJ2-2, with D possibly TRBD2 on 5 matching bases. From germline, CDR1 is SGDLS and CDR2 YYNGEE. The V end lost 3 bases, the J end lost 4 bases, and 7 bases lay between the germline ends. There are 13 residues in the CDR3. CDR3 DNA: TGTGCCAGCAGCGATCGGGGCACCGGGGAGCTGTTTTTT. Its protein product is CASSDRGTGELFF. Full variable domain (remainder filled in from reference TRBV9 and TRBJ2-2): DSGVTQTPKHLITATGQRVTLRCSPRSGDLSVYWYQQSLDQGLQFLIQYYNGEERAKGNILERFSAQQFPDLHSELNLSSLELGDSALYFCASSDRGTGELFFGEGSRLTVL.

On this clonotype: One junction end does not reproduce the germline sequence, and a read error may be involved. The J gene is TRBJ1-2, the V gene TRBV6-1; 9 nucleotides match TRBD1. Looked up from germline, CDR1 is MNHNS and CDR2 is SASEGT. This CDR3 has 15 amino acids. The CDR3 here is CASSPTDRGNYGYTF. The CDR3 nucleotides are TGTGCCAGCAGTCCAACGGACAGGGGAAACTACGGCTACACCTTC.